The 17 T cell receptor beta chains in this list originate from one sample, sequenced in a study of PD-1 blockade in classical Hodgkin lymphoma. Relapse after autologous stem cell transplantation occurred in every patient, and brentuximab vedotin exposure varied. Thawed PBMCs were the source of CD8+ T cells, obtained through magnetic negative selection. Assay used: immunoSEQ multiplex PCR; TCRdb lists only in-frame clones, some missing. In the table there are approximately 10,000 clones, 84% of which are singletons. The material was CD8+ T cells from blood, obtained at baseline. The origin of the receptors is a human donor with classical Hodgkin lymphoma.

The chain employs TRBV5-1 and TRBJ2-7; the D call may be TRBD1 or TRBD2 (5 bases each). Germline values: CDR1 SGHRS, CDR2 YFSETQ. Trimming left V 0 bases short and J 6 bases short, with 16 bases between. This CDR3 spans 15 amino acids. The CDR3 loop is CASSLASWGIGEQYF. The CDR3 DNA reads as TGCGCCAGCAGCTTGGCCAGTTGGGGGATCGGCGAGCAGTACTTC. The full variable domain, completed using reference TRBV5-1 and TRBJ2-7, is KAGVTQTPRYLIKTRGQQVTLSCSPISGHRSVSWYQQTPGQGLQFLFEYFSETQRNKGNFPGRFSGRQFSNSRSEMNVSTLELGDSALYLCASSLASWGIGEQYFGPGTRLTVT.

The CDR3 coding sequence is TGTGCCAGCAGCCTCCTCTTCCCCCCAGATACGCAGTATTTT. The encoded protein is CASSLLFPPDTQYF. This chain links TRBV27 with TRBJ2-3; D is ambiguous. Germline CDR1 reads MNHEY; CDR2 reads SMNVEV (reference sequence). The CDR3 sequence is 14 residues long. Trimming left V 6 bases short and J 4 bases short, with 14 bases between.

This sequence joins TRBV14 and TRBJ2-5, with D perhaps given as TRBD1 or TRBD2 (5 bases each). CDR3 length: 17 amino acids. Trimming took off 4 bases at V and 2 bases at J, with 20 bases between the two ends. CDR1 and CDR2 (germline): SGHDN, FVKESK. CDR3 sequence: CASSPGVIRGSQETQYF. The CDR3, as DNA: TGTGCCAGCAGCCCAGGTGTTATCCGGGGCTCTCAAGAGACCCAGTACTTC. Based on the CDR3 plus reference TRBV14 and TRBJ2-5, the full variable domain is EAGVTQFPSHSVIEKGQTVTLRCDPISGHDNLYWYRRVMGKEIKFLLHFVKESKQDESGMPNNRFLAERTGGTYSTLKVQPAELEDSGVYFCASSPGVIRGSQETQYFGPGTRLLVL.

The chain couples TRBV13 to TRBJ2-1; 15 bases are a match to TRBD2. V gave up 5 bases and J gave up 8 bases; unmatched junction bases: 7. From germline, CDR1 is PRHDT and CDR2 FYEKMQ (reference sequence). The CDR3 sequence is 16 residues long. This CDR3 reads CASSRPWTSGGDEQFF. The CDR3 DNA reads as TGTGCCAGCAGCCGTCCCTGGACTAGCGGGGGGGATGAGCAGTTCTTC. Drawing the rest from reference TRBV13 and TRBJ2-1, the complete variable domain is AAGVIQSPRHLIKEKRETATLKCYPIPRHDTVYWYQQGPGQDPQFLISFYEKMQSDKGSIPDRFSAQQFSDYHSELNMSSLELGDSALYFCASSRPWTSGGDEQFFGPGTRLTVL.

The chain recombines TRBV6-6 with TRBJ1-1, with 7 bases identical to TRBD1. V lost 6 bases, J lost 2 bases, and 12 bases stayed unmatched. Germline V gene lookup returns CDR1 MNHNY and CDR2 SVGAGI (reference sequence). This CDR3 comprises 16 residues. CDR3 loop: CASSRRTGTQNTEAFF. DNA for the CDR3: TGTGCCAGCAGCCGAAGGACAGGCACGCAAAACACTGAAGCTTTCTTT.

This chain joins TRBV4-1 and TRBJ2-5; D might be TRBD1 or TRBD2, each matching 5 bases. The J call is in doubt because the DNA end fits TRBJ2-7 better. CDR1 and CDR2 (germline): MGHRA, YSYEKL. This CDR3 spans 16 amino acids. The CDR3 nucleotides read TGCGCCAGCAGCCAAGAAGGGGCCCCGAGGGGATACGAGCAGTACTTC. This sequence encodes CASSQEGAPRGYEQYF.

The chain is built from TRBV7-9 and TRBJ2-7, with 7 positions matching TRBD2. There are 15 residues in the CDR3. Looked up from germline, CDR1 is SEHNR and CDR2 is FQNEAQ (reference sequence). Trimming took 5 bases from V and 1 from J; bases not matched to a gene: 8. Here the CDR3 reads CASSPILARSYEQYF. Here the CDR3 DNA reads TGTGCCAGCAGCCCAATACTAGCGCGTTCCTACGAGCAGTACTTC.

The chain uses TRBV4-1 and TRBJ1-2; the D gene is possibly TRBD1 (6 bases). V dropped 2 bases and J dropped 1 base, with 11 bases sitting between them. The CDR3 sequence is 15 residues long. Germline CDR1 MGHRA, CDR2 YSYEKL. The CDR3 DNA sequence: TGCGCCAGCAGCCAACCCGGACAGCTTAACTATGGCTACACCTTC. Translating it yields CASSQPGQLNYGYTF.

This CDR3 is CASSTRTSGATDTQYF. The CDR3 DNA reads as TGCGCCAGCAGTACAAGGACTAGCGGGGCCACAGATACGCAGTATTTT. The J gene is TRBJ2-3, the V gene TRBV5-1; 12 bases align to TRBD2. V lost 5 bases to trimming and J lost 2 bases; unmatched junction nucleotides: 6. CDR1 and CDR2 from the germline V gene are SGHRS and YFSETQ. There are 16 residues in the CDR3. The whole variable domain, filled in from reference TRBV5-1 and TRBJ2-3, reads KAGVTQTPRYLIKTRGQQVTLSCSPISGHRSVSWYQQTPGQGLQFLFEYFSETQRNKGNFPGRFSGRQFSNSRSEMNVSTLELGDSALYLCASSTRTSGATDTQYFGPGTRLTVL.

The chain couples TRBV14 to TRBJ2-5; D unresolved. TRBJ2-7 explains the end of the DNA better; the J call may be wrong. The CDR3 loop spans 12 amino acids. Germline V CDR1 and CDR2: SGHDN, FVKESK. The CDR3 reads CASSLDNYEQYF. The CDR3 DNA sequence: TGTGCCAGCAGCCTAGACAACTACGAGCAGTACTTC.

This clone has more than one count but fewer than ten. The genes are TRBV7-9 and TRBJ1-2; D gene uncertain. The germline gives CDR1 SEHNR, CDR2 FQNEAQ (reference sequence). The CDR3 is 15 amino acids. Trimming took off 1 base at V and 0 bases at J, with 9 bases between the two ends. The CDR3 reads CASSLVSGPNYGYTF. The CDR3 nucleotides read TGTGCCAGCAGCTTAGTTTCAGGCCCTAACTATGGCTACACCTTC.

The count of this clone is one. The CDR3 here is CASSLELAGSLEGYEQYF. The CDR3 nucleotides are TGCGCCAGCAGCTTGGAGCTAGCGGGATCGCTCGAGGGCTACGAGCAGTACTTC. This chain links TRBV5-1 with TRBJ2-7; 9 nucleotides agree with TRBD2. Trimming cost V 0 bases and J 3 bases; bases outside gene matches: 13. Germline CDR1 SGHRS, CDR2 YFSETQ. The CDR3 runs to 18 residues.

This chain uses TRBV2 with TRBJ2-5, with 7 positions matching TRBD2. Germline values: CDR1 SNHLY, CDR2 FYNNEI. The CDR3 sequence is 14 residues long. Trimming at V came to 3 bases and at J to 3 bases, leaving 4 bases not matched to a gene. CDR3 sequence: CASSDGLAEETQYF. CDR3 in DNA: TGTGCCAGCAGTGATGGCCTAGCGGAAGAGACCCAGTACTTC. The full variable domain, rest sourced from reference TRBV2 and TRBJ2-5, is EPEVTQTPSHQVTQMGQEVILRCVPISNHLYFYWYRQILGQKVEFLVSFYNNEISEKSEIFDDQFSVERPDGSNFTLKIRSTKLEDSAMYFCASSDGLAEETQYFGPGTRLLVL.

The genes are TRBV14 and TRBJ2-5; 11 nucleotides match TRBD1. The CDR3 has 16 amino acids. CDR1 is SGHDN, CDR2 FVKESK, per germline. The V and J ends lost 4 bases and 2 bases, in that order; junction bases with no gene match: 6. CDR3 in amino acids: CASSLRTGGPQETQYF. The CDR3, as DNA: TGTGCCAGCAGCCTAAGGACAGGGGGCCCTCAAGAGACCCAGTACTTC.

V gene TRBV6-6 combines with J gene TRBJ2-7; 7 nucleotides match TRBD1. This CDR3 is built from 12 residues. Germline V gene lookup returns CDR1 MNHNY and CDR2 SVGAGI (reference sequence). V lost 2 bases, J lost 5 bases, and 0 bases stayed unmatched. The CDR3 region is CASSYGTDEQYF. The CDR3 nucleotides read TGTGCCAGCAGTTACGGGACAGACGAGCAGTACTTC.

The chain is built from TRBV7-6 and TRBJ2-3; 7 bases align to TRBD2. The length of the CDR3 is 16 residues. After removal of 3 bases from V and 2 bases from J, the junction contained 8 bases not matched to a gene. Looked up from germline, CDR1 is SGHVS and CDR2 is FNYEAQ. This CDR3 reads CASSLVSSGFTDTQYF. The CDR3 DNA reads as TGTGCCAGCAGCTTGGTGTCTAGCGGCTTCACAGATACGCAGTATTTT.

This clone was detected only a few times. This chain connects TRBV10-1 to TRBJ2-1; a weak D match, TRBD1 (6 bases). The CDR3 spans 14 residues. Germline V lookup: CDR1 WNHNN, CDR2 SYGVQD (reference sequence). Between the trimmed V and J ends, which lost 3 bases and 1 base, there was a span of 7 bases. CDR3 residues: CASSETGSYNEQFF. The CDR3 DNA is TGCGCCAGCAGTGAAACAGGGTCCTACAATGAGCAGTTCTTC.